The T cell receptor (beta chain) described here comes from a study of shared clonotypes between healthy human individuals. The CDR3 is 13 amino acids. Germline lookup yields CDR1 SGHNT and CDR2 YYREEE (reference sequence). Trimming stripped 2 bases from V and 1 base from J, with 7 bases between. Free of recent acute infections or vaccinations, the donors were healthy HIV-negative adults. Each cell subset's genomic DNA was divided evenly among several immunoSEQ plates. TCRdb's table, derived via immunoSEQ multiplex PCR, lists solely in-frame clones and lacks some. The table shows about 490,000 clones, with roughly four fifths occurring only once.

This sequence originates from a middle-aged woman in good health. Some clones in this sample may be carry-over from other donors' samples. Specimen: PBMCs. V is TRBV5-4 and J is TRBJ2-7, with D uncertain. For the CDR3, the DNA is TGTGCCAGCAGCTTTGACGAGTCCTACGAGCAGTACTTC. Its translation: CASSFDESYEQYF.